This T cell receptor beta chain emerged from a study of TIL therapy for anti-PD-1-resistant metastatic lung cancer. As for the study in general: Most patients had lung adenocarcinoma; a handful of tumors were EGFR-mutant, two ALK-rearranged; half smoked currently or formerly. Study results and limitations: After infusion, TIL clonotypes partly replaced peripheral T cells and declined over months.

The CDR3 contains 14 residues. Germline CDR1 reads LNHNV; CDR2 reads YYDKDF (reference sequence). V gave up 1 base and J gave up 1 base, with 5 bases separating them. Time point defined: pre-treatment sample, taken before nivolumab and TIL therapy. The immunoSEQ assay was v3. Data came from immunoSEQ multiplex PCR; TCRdb stores just in-frame clones and leaves some out. The sample lists more than 9,500 clones; roughly three quarters were seen once. Comments on this clone: Its antigen is not identified.

The TCR sequence derives from a person aged 25 to 85 with non-small cell lung cancer. The specimen comprised blood, sampled at baseline. The genes are TRBV15 and TRBJ1-5, with D tentatively TRBD1 (5 bases). CDR3 loop: CATSRGGSNQPQHF. CDR3 nucleotide sequence: TGTGCCACCAGCAGAGGGGGGAGCAATCAGCCCCAGCATTTT.